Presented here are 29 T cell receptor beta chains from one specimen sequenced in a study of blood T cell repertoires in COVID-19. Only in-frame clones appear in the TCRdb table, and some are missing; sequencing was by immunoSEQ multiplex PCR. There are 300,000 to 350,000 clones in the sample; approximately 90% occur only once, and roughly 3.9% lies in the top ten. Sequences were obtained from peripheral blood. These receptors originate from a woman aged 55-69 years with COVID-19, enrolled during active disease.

The CDR3 sequence: CASSPPGNRVNSPLHF. The DNA for the CDR3 is TGTGCCAGCTCACCACCGGGAAACAGGGTTAATTCACCCCTCCACTTT. The chain links TRBV18 to TRBJ1-6, with D possibly matching TRBD1 (6 bases). The CDR3 covers 16 residues. With 0 bases removed from V and 6 bases from J, the gap between germline ends came to 12 bases. The germline gives CDR1 KGHSH, CDR2 LQKENI. Supplemented by reference TRBV18 and TRBJ1-6, the full variable domain reads NAGVMQNPRHLVRRRGQEARLRCSPMKGHSHVYWYRQLPEEGLKFMVYLQKENIIDESGMPKERFSAEFPKEGPSILRIQQVVRGDSAAYFCASSPPGNRVNSPLHFGNGTRLTVT.

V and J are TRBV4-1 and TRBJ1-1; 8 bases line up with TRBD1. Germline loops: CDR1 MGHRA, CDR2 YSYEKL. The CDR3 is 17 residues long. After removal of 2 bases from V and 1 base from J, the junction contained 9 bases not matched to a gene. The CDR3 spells CASSQNTQGARNTEAFF. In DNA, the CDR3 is TGCGCCAGCAGCCAAAATACTCAGGGGGCACGGAACACTGAAGCTTTCTTT.

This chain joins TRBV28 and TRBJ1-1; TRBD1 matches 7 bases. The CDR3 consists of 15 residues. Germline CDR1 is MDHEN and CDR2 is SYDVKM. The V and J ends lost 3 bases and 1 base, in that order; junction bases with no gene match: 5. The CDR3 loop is CASSFPGTANTEAFF. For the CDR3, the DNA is TGTGCCAGCAGTTTCCCCGGGACAGCGAACACTGAAGCTTTCTTT.

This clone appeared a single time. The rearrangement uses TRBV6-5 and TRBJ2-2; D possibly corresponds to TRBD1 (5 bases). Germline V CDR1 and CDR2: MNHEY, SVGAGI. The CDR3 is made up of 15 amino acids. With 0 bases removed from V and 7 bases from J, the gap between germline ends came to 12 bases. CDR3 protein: CASSYSQGRGGELFF. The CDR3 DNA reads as TGTGCCAGCAGTTACTCGCAGGGTAGGGGCGGGGAGCTGTTTTTT.

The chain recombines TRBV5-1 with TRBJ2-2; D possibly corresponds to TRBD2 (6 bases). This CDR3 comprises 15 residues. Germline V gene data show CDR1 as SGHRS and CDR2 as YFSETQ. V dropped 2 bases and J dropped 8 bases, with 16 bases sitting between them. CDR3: CASSFPEEGSGELFF. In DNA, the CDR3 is TGCGCCAGCAGCTTCCCCGAGGAGGGCTCTGGGGAGCTGTTTTTT.

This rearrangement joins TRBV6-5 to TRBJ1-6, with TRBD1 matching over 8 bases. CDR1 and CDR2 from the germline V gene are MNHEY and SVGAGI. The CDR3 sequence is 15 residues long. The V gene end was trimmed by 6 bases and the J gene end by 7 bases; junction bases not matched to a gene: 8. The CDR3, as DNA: TGTGCCAGCAGCGACGGACAGGGCTGGAATTCACCCCTCCACTTT. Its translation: CASSDGQGWNSPLHF.

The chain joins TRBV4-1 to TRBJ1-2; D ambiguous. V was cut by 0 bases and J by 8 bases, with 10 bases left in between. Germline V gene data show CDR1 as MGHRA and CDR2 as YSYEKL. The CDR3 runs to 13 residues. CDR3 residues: CASSQEPGRGYTF. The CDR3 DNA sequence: TGCGCCAGCAGCCAAGAACCAGGAAGAGGCTACACCTTC.

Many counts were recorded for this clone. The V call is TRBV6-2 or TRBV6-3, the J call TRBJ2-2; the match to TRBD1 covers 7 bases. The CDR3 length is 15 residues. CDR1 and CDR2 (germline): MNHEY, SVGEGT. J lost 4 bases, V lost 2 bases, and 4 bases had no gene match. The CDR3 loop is CASSYEGAGTGELFF. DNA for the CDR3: TGTGCCAGCAGTTACGAGGGGGCTGGCACCGGGGAGCTGTTTTTT.

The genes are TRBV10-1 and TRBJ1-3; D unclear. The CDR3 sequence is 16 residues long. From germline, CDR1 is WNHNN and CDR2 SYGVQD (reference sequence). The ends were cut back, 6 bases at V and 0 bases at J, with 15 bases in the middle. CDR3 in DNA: TGCGCCAGCAGGGACCCTGCGGGCTGCTCTGGAAACACCATATATTTT. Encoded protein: CASRDPAGCSGNTIYF.

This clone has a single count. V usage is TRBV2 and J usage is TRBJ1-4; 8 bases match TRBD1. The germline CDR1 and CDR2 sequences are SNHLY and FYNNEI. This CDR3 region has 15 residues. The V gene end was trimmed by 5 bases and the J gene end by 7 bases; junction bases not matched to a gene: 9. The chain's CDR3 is CASSFDRGTGEKLFF. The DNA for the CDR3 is TGTGCCAGCAGTTTTGACAGGGGAACGGGTGAAAAACTGTTTTTT. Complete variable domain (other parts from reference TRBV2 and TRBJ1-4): EPEVTQTPSHQVTQMGQEVILRCVPISNHLYFYWYRQILGQKVEFLVSFYNNEISEKSEIFDDQFSVERPDGSNFTLKIRSTKLEDSAMYFCASSFDRGTGEKLFFGSGTQLSVL.

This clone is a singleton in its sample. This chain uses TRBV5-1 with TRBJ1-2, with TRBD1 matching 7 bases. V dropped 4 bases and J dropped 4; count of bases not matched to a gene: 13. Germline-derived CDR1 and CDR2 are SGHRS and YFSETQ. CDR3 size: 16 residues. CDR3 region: CASSPATGSFIYGYTF. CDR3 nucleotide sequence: TGCGCCAGCAGCCCTGCGACAGGGTCCTTTATCTATGGCTACACCTTC.

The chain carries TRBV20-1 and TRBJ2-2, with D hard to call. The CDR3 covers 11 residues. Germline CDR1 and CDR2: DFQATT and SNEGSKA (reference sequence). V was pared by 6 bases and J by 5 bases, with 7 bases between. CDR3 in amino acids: CSAARTGELFF. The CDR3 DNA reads TGCAGTGCAGCCCGGACCGGGGAGCTGTTTTTT.

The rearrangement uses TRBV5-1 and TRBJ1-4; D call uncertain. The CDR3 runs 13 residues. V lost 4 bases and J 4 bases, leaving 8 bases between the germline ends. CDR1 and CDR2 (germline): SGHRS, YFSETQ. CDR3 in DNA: TGCGCCAGCAGCGAGGTTATTAATGAAAAACTGTTTTTT. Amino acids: CASSEVINEKLFF.

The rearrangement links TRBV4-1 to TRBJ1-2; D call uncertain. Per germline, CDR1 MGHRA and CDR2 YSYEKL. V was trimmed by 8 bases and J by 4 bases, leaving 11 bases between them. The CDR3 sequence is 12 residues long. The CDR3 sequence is CASWVGSYGYTF. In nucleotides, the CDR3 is TGCGCCAGCTGGGTTGGGAGCTATGGCTACACCTTC.

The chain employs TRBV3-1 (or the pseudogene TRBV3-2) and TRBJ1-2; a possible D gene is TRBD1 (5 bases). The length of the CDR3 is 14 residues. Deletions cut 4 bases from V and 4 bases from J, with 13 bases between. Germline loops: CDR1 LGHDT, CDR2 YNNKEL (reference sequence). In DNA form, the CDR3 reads TGTGCCAGCAGCCCGCGGGACGGGCCCTATGGCTACACCTTC. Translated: CASSPRDGPYGYTF.

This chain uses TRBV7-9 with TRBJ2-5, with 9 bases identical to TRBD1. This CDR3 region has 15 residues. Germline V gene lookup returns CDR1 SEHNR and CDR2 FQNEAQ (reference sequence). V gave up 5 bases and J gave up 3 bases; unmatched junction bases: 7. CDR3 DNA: TGTGCCAGCAGCGCGGGGACAGGGTTGGAAGAGACCCAGTACTTC. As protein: CASSAGTGLEETQYF.

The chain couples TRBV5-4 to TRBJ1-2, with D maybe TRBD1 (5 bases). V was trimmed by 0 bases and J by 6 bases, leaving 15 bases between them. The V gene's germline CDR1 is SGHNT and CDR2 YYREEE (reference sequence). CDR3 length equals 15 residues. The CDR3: CASSLAAGPGNGYTF. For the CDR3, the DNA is TGTGCCAGCAGCTTGGCGGCAGGGCCTGGGAATGGCTACACCTTC.

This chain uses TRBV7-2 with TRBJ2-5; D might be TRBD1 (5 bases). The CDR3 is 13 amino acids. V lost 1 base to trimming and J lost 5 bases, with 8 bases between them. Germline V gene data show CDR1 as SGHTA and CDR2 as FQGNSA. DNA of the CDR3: TGTGCCAGCAGCTTAGGGGGCCGGGAGACCCAGTACTTC. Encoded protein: CASSLGGRETQYF.

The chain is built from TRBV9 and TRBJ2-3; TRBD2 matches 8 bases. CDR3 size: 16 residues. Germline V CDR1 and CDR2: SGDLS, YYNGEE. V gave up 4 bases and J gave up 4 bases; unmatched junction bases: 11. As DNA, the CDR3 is TGTGCCAGCAGCCCCCGCAGCCCGGGACTAGCAGATACGCAGTATTTT. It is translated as CASSPRSPGLADTQYF.

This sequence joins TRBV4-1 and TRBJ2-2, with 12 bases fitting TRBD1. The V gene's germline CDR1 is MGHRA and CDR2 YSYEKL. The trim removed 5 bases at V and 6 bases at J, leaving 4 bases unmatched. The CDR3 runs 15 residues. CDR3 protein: CASSLGQGAPGELFF. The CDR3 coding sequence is TGCGCCAGCAGCTTGGGACAGGGGGCCCCCGGGGAGCTGTTTTTT.

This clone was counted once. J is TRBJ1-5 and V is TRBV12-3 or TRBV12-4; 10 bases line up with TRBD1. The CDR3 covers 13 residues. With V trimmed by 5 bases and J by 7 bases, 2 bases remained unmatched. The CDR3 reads CASSTTGGQPQHF. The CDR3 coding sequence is TGTGCCAGCAGTACGACAGGGGGCCAGCCCCAGCATTTT.

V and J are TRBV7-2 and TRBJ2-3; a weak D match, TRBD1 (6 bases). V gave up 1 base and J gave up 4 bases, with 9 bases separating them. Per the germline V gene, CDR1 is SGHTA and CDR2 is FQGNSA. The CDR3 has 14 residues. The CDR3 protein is CASSLGGGADTQYF. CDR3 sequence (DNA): TGTGCCAGCAGCTTAGGAGGGGGTGCAGATACGCAGTATTTT.

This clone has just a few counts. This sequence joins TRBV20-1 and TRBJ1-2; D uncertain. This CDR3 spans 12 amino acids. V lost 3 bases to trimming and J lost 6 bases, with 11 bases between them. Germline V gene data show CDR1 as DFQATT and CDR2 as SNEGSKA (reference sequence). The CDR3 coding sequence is TGCAGTGCTAGTACGGGTCAGAATGGCTACACCTTC. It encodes CSASTGQNGYTF.

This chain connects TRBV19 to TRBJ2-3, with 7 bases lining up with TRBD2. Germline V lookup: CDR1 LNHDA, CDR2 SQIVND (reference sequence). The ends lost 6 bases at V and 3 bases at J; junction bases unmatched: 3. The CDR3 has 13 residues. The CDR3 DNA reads TGTGCCAGTAGCTCGCGGGGGACAGATACGCAGTATTTT. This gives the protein CASSSRGTDTQYF.

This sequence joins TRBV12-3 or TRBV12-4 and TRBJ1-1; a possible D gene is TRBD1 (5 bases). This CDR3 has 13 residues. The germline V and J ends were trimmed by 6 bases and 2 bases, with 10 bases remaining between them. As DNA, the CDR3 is TGTGCCAGCAGGACAGAATTAAACACTGAAGCTTTCTTT. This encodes CASRTELNTEAFF.

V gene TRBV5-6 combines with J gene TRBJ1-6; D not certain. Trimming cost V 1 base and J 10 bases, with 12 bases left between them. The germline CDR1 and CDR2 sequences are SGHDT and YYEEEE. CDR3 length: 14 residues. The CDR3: CASSLLTEYSPLHF. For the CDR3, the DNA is TGTGCCAGCAGCTTGTTAACTGAGTACTCACCCCTCCACTTT.

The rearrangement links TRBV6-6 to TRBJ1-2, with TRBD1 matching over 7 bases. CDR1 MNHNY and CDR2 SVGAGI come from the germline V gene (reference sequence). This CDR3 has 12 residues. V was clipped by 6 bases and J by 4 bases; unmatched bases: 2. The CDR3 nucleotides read TGTGCCAGCAGCAACAGGGGCTATGGCTACACCTTC. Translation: CASSNRGYGYTF.

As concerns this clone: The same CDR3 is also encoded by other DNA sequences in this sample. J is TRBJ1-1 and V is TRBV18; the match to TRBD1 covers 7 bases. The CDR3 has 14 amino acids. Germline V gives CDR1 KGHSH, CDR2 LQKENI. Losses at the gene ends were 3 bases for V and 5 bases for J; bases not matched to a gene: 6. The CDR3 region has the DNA TGTGCCAGCTCACCGCCGACAGGGAGGACTGAAGCTTTCTTT. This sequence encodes CASSPPTGRTEAFF.

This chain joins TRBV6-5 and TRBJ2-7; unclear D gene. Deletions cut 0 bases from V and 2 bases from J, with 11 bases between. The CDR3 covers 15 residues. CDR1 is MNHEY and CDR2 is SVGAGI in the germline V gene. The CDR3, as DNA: TGTGCCAGCAGTTACTCGAACAGCCGGCCCTACGAGCAGTACTTC. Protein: CASSYSNSRPYEQYF.